These T cell receptor beta chains were read from a single sample in a study of T-cell reconstitution after alpha-beta-depleted transplantation in children. TCRdb passed the PCR reads through MiXCR, listing each CDR3 protein once. The sample lists 200,000 to 250,000 distinct CDR3 sequences; roughly 7% were seen once. Sample: PBMCs, taken before TCRalphabeta/CD19-depleted stem cell transplant. The origin of the receptors is a boy aged 2 to 10 with acute lymphoblastic leukemia, due to receive a stem cell transplant. Each CDR3 is given with its conserved first and last residue. D genes are given only for firm matches. Rows give clone size only sometimes, using once, few, many, or a class for an expanded clone.

clone size,V gene,J gene,D gene,CDR3 DNA,CDR3 protein
many,TRBV20-1,TRBJ1-5,.,TGCAGTGCTACCCGATCGGGGCGGGATCAGCCCCAGCATTTT,CSATRSGRDQPQHF
.,TRBV7-6,TRBJ2-3,TRBD2,TGTGCCAGCAGCTTAGCACTAGCGGGAGGAACAGATACGCAGTATTTT,CASSLALAGGTDTQYF
many,TRBV20-1,TRBJ2-7,TRBD2,TGCAGTGCTAGAGATGTCAGCGGGAGGCGGTACGAGCAGTACTTC,CSARDVSGRRYEQYF
many,TRBV5-6,TRBJ2-1,.,TGTGCCAGCAGCTTGGGCCCTTATTGGGAGCAGTTCTTC,CASSLGPYWEQFF
many,TRBV7-9,TRBJ2-1,TRBD1,TGTGCCAGCAGCTTAGGACAGGGGTGGTTCAATGAGCAGTTCTTC,CASSLGQGWFNEQFF
many,TRBV6-1,TRBJ1-3,TRBD1,TGTGCCACGCGGACAGGGGCGGGAAACACCATATATTTT,CATRTGAGNTIYF
many,TRBV5-1,TRBJ2-2,.,TGCGCCAGCAGCTTGGTGGGGCTCCGATCAGGCGGGGAGCTGTTTTTT,CASSLVGLRSGGELFF
many,TRBV12-3/TRBV12-4,TRBJ2-7,.,TGTGCCAGCAGCGACCAATACGAGCAGTACTTC,CASSDQYEQYF
many,TRBV3-1,TRBJ2-4,TRBD1,TGTGCCAGCAGCCAGGAATACAGGGGGTACAAAAACATTCAGTACTTC,CASSQEYRGYKNIQYF
many,TRBV5-1,TRBJ2-1,TRBD2,TGCGCCAGCAGCTTGGTGCGGCTAGCGGGAGGGTACAATGAGCAGTTCTTC,CASSLVRLAGGYNEQFF
few,TRBV5-1,TRBJ1-1,.,TGCGCCAGCAGCGCCAGGTCAGGGATTGAAGCTTTCTTT,CASSARSGIEAFF
many,TRBV5-1,TRBJ2-7,.,TGCGCCAGCAGCCCAAACCCGACAGGTTCCTACGAGCAGTACTTC,CASSPNPTGSYEQYF
.,TRBV6-5,TRBJ1-2,.,TGTGCTAGCCGAGAGAGGGCCTATGGCTACACCTTC,CASRERAYGYTF
.,TRBV28,TRBJ2-5,.,TGTGCCAGCAGGAACAGGGACACCGAGACCCAGTACTTC,CASRNRDTETQYF
many,TRBV3-1,TRBJ2-7,.,TGTGCCAGCAGCCAAGTCCGATACGGGAGCTCCTACGAGCAGTACTTC,CASSQVRYGSSYEQYF
many,TRBV7-9,TRBJ1-2,.,TGTGCCAGCACCACCCCACACTATGGCTACACCTTC,CASTTPHYGYTF
many,TRBV29-1,TRBJ2-7,.,TGCAGCGTAACGGAGTGTGAGCAGTACTTC,CSVTECEQYF
many,TRBV21-1,TRBJ1-5,.,TGTGCCGGGCCGCAGGGAAACAATCAGCCCCAGCATTTT,CAGPQGNNQPQHF
many,TRBV28,TRBJ1-2,TRBD1,TGTGCCAGCAGTTCAGGGACAGTCATGGGAGGCTACACCTTC,CASSSGTVMGGYTF
many,TRBV19,TRBJ2-1,.,TGTGCCAGTAGTATAGGGTTAAGGGTTTCGGCAGATGAGCAGTTCTTC,CASSIGLRVSADEQFF
.,TRBV11-2,TRBJ2-7,.,TGTGCCAGCAGCTTAGAGGGGCTCCACTCCTACGAGCAGTACTTC,CASSLEGLHSYEQYF
many,TRBV20-1,TRBJ1-5,.,TGCAGTGCTAGGGACCCAATCCGGGACGGCGGGGAGACCCAGCATTTT,CSARDPIRDGGETQHF